This section outlines one T cell receptor (beta chain) sequence together with its context. The data derive from a study of identical twins. TCRdb reprocessed the 5' RACE reads via MiXCR and lists one record per CDR3 protein. The sample lists about 660,000 distinct CDR3 sequences, 8.5% to 9% occurring once. Unmatched junction bases numbered 10, after V lost 6 bases and J lost 8 bases. The CDR3 loop spans 14 amino acids. Looked up from germline, CDR1 is SNHLY and CDR2 is FYNNEI. The data also belong to a second study, concerning yellow fever vaccine responses in identical twins.

The sequence derives from a woman between 18 and 30 years old in good health. The chain couples TRBV2 to TRBJ2-4; 7 bases line up with TRBD1. Material: PBMCs. CDR3 loop: CASRKTGTVDIQYF. CDR3 coding DNA: TGTGCCAGCAGAAAGACAGGGACCGTCGACATTCAGTACTTC.